This T cell receptor beta chain was identified in a study of T cells in Graves' hyperthyroidism and ophthalmopathy (dated by TCRdb to between 2018 and 2021). Looking at the study overall: Peripheral blood was sampled at the time of initial diagnosis, prior to any treatment. To identify distinguishing TCR V-J signatures, a discovery cohort of around 100 patients was used, comprising 40 to 45 with Graves' ophthalmopathy and around 60 with stable Graves' hyperthyroidism. Prospective prediction of ophthalmopathy was tested in an independent validation cohort of fewer than 20 hyperthyroidism patients and 15 to 17 patients who later progressed to ophthalmopathy. For training and testing, the approximately 97 patients in the discovery cohort were randomly divided in a 7:3 ratio. In addition, the study compared T-cell repertoires in thyroid tissue and in blood from five to seven Graves' hyperthyroidism patients. After sampling, hyperthyroidism patients received methimazole starting at 30 mg daily, and ophthalmopathy patients received high-dose intravenous methylprednisolone. According to the paper, TCR Vbeta CDR3 sequencing was carried out on some 140 peripheral blood samples, which came from under 50 ophthalmopathy, approximately 78 hyperthyroidism and roughly 17 progressor patients.

CDR1 and CDR2 are drawn from the germline V gene: SQVTM, ANQGSEA. The cysteine opens and the phenylalanine closes a CDR3 of 15 amino acids. Only the CDR3 part of the read is kept: 45 bases, read in frame from the first base. Trimming removed 4 bases from V and 2 bases from J, leaving 17 bases between the germline ends. In this sample, this clonotype turned up many times. Its antigen has not been determined. No much larger clone exists at a distance of one base, and base qualities are not known. The TCR beta CDR3 regions were amplified from RNA transcripts. The TCR CDR3 was subjected to a first round of RT-PCR using the HTBI primer set and the Qiagen OneStep RT-PCR kit. Libraries were constructed in a second round of multiplex PCR, after which size selection and purification were performed. Paired-end sequencing of the libraries was performed with 100 bp reads on an Illumina HiSeq2000. Per the source publication's procedure: SOAPnuke was used to process the raw data, removing reads that contained adapters or uncalled bases, had a mean Phred below 15, or lacked an exact match to the constant primer or identifier. High-quality paired reads were merged using COPE v1.2.5, and each unique nucleotide sequence was defined as a clonotype. MiTCR v1.1 was used to align clonotypes to the IMGT TRBV, TRBD and TRBJ reference segments. Analysis was restricted to V-J combinations with a frequency above 0.0001, which covered roughly 99% of repertoires. The TCS score was defined as the ratio of F50 (clonal expansion) to E x V (chaos), calculated using BLOSUM62-based TCRdist between CDR3 peptides within each V-J. Welch's t-statistics and random forest reduced several hundred V-J features to about 12, which were used in a naive Bayes classifier (R e1071). Using fastp at Q25 and MiXCR, TCRdb reprocessed the public reads and kept productive beta chains. Merged by CDR3 protein, the rows form single entries marked with the most common genes and DNA. What appears here as the V and J calls and clone size reflects TCRdb's work, not the paper's. The sample table contains 360,000 or so distinct CDR3 sequences; only one count was recorded for 15% to 20% of them. The ten largest clones take up about 4% of the sample.

The research as a whole found: A model built on a 13 V-J signature distinguished ophthalmopathy from stable hyperthyroidism, reaching 87.88% sensitivity and around 82% specificity in cross-validation and 80%/75% in testing. In validation, the model predicted progression to ophthalmopathy a median of approximately 6.6 months before onset, with over 60% sensitivity and 72.22% specificity. Blood samples also contained most of the expanded thyroid clonotypes (frequency above 0.001), which suggests that blood repertoires may reflect thyroid immune responses. Sample size was not statistically predetermined, and blinding of investigators to group allocation was not performed.

Stable Graves' hyperthyroidism was defined as the absence of progression to ophthalmopathy over 18 months of follow-up. Hyperthyroidism patients were newly diagnosed, had a disease duration of under 2 months, and were aged 18 to 65 years. The study excluded patients with uncontrolled infections, other autoimmune diseases, pregnancy or lactation. Diagnoses relied on clinical symptoms, serum thyroxine and TRAb, thyroid ultrasound and orbital computed tomography. PBMCs were separated from roughly 9.6 ml of fresh peripheral blood using Ficoll-Paque density gradient centrifugation. Total RNA was extracted with Trizol reagent, and quality was checked on an Agilent 2100 Bioanalyzer.

This receptor chain uses TRBV29-1 and TRBJ1-1; TRBD1 is perhaps the D gene, given 5 matching bases. Sample: blood. The TCR sequence derives from a woman aged 18-29 years with Graves' hyperthyroidism. The nucleotide sequence reads as follows: TGCAGCGTTGTGTATCGGGGCCTCTCCAACACTGAAGCTTTCTTT. Protein translation: CSVVYRGLSNTEAFF.